The rows below give T cell receptor beta chains drawn from one sample of a study of spatial heterogeneity in lung cancer. TCRdb passed the 5' RACE reads through MiXCR, listing each CDR3 protein once. The sample carries more than 60,000 distinct CDR3 sequences, about 8% recorded once. Sequencing was performed on PBMCs, taken at surgery. Receptor source: a male donor with early-stage non-small cell lung cancer. Each CDR3 is given with its conserved first and last residue. Clone sizes are given selectively: once, few, many, or a class where the clone is expanded.

v_gene	j_gene	abundance	CDR3aa
TRBV5-4	TRBJ1-2	.	CASSLRQGGNYGYTF
TRBV19	TRBJ2-3	.	CASSLLAGGVADTQYF
TRBV24-1	TRBJ1-1	few	CATSGAVSDTEAFF
TRBV9	TRBJ1-6	.	CASSAQEGQGSNNSPLHF
TRBV20-1	TRBJ2-1	many	CSASGQREQFF
TRBV2	TRBJ2-7	many	CASRRTFSYEQYF
TRBV6-6	TRBJ2-7	few	CASSLAGVQNEQYF
TRBV5-1	TRBJ1-6	many	CASSLQTGVNSPLHF
TRBV13	TRBJ2-1	few	CASSPKRSGQRNEQFF
TRBV9	TRBJ1-6	many	CASSVGWGIDSPLHF
TRBV5-8	TRBJ2-1	many	CASSLGSYNEQFF
TRBV6-2/TRBV6-3	TRBJ2-5	many	CASRDPRETQYF
TRBV7-8	TRBJ2-7	many	CASSLLGGQTRLEQYF
TRBV7-2	TRBJ2-1	few	CASSLTLETYNEQFF